This passage covers 28 T cell receptor beta chains from one sample sequenced in a study of blood T cell repertoires in COVID-19. Assay: immunoSEQ multiplex PCR; the TCRdb copy retains only in-frame clones and omits some. The data show around 150,000 clones, with around 87% seen just once and 4% to 5% held by the top ten. Sequenced material: peripheral blood. The source of these receptors is an older woman with active or convalescent COVID-19.

CDR3 DNA: TGTGCCATCAGTGGACAGGGGGCTTCTAACTATGGCTACACCTTC. Its protein is CAISGQGASNYGYTF. This chain connects TRBV10-3 to TRBJ1-2, with TRBD1 identical over 10 bases. Germline V lookup: CDR1 ENHRY, CDR2 SYGVKD. This CDR3 has 15 amino acids. Trimming removed 4 bases from V and 0 bases from J; junction bases left unmatched: 2.

This rearrangement joins TRBV5-1 to TRBJ1-3; no firm D call. The germline V gene encodes CDR1 SGHRS and CDR2 YFSETQ. The CDR3 is 14 amino acids. V shed 3 bases and J shed 2 bases, with 9 bases lying between them. CDR3 sequence: CASSSEVAGNTIYF. DNA for the CDR3: TGCGCCAGCAGCTCGGAGGTTGCTGGAAACACCATATATTTT.

The chain carries TRBV4-1 and TRBJ2-1; D is possibly TRBD1 (5 bases). The CDR3 covers 16 residues. Looked up from germline, CDR1 is MGHRA and CDR2 is YSYEKL. Trimming cost V 4 bases and J 0 bases, with 13 bases left between them. The CDR3 DNA is TGCGCCAGCAGCCGGGGCTCGAGCGTCTCCTACAATGAGCAGTTCTTC. Its translation: CASSRGSSVSYNEQFF.

CDR3: CASSDGQGFHEQYF. The CDR3 DNA sequence: TGTGCCAGCAGCGATGGACAGGGGTTTCACGAGCAGTACTTC. This sequence joins TRBV9 and TRBJ2-7; 9 positions agree with TRBD1. V was clipped by 3 bases and J by 5 bases; unmatched bases: 6. The CDR3 totals 14 residues. Germline V gives CDR1 SGDLS, CDR2 YYNGEE.

The gene calls are TRBV10-3 and TRBJ2-5; 7 bases match TRBD1. CDR3 length equals 13 residues. V was pared by 6 bases and J by 5 bases, with 6 bases of the junction left unmatched. CDR1 is ENHRY and CDR2 is SYGVKD in the germline V gene. As DNA, the CDR3 is TGTGCCATCAGGGGAACAGGGGACGAGACCCAGTACTTC. This encodes CAIRGTGDETQYF.

This clone has only a few counts. A single base separates this from a much larger clone, so it may be a read error. The chain is built from TRBV7-8 and TRBJ2-3, with 9 bases lining up with TRBD2. Germline V lookup: CDR1 SGHVS, CDR2 FQNEAQ. CDR3 length: 16 amino acids. CDR3: CARSLGGGGWTDTQYF. DNA for the CDR3: TGTGCCCGCAGCTTAGGCGGGGGGGGGTGGACAGATACGCAGTATTTT.

The genes are TRBV7-2 and TRBJ2-7; TRBD2 aligns across 7 bases. The V and J ends lost 2 bases and 3 bases, in that order; junction bases with no gene match: 7. Germline assignment: CDR1 SGHTA and CDR2 FQGNSA. The length of the CDR3 is 15 residues. The CDR3 sequence: CASSLSGGGSYEQYF. The CDR3 DNA reads TGTGCCAGCAGCTTAAGTGGGGGGGGTAGCTACGAGCAGTACTTC.

The chain carries TRBV7-8 and TRBJ1-2; TRBD1 matches 8 bases. Germline V gene data show CDR1 as SGHVS and CDR2 as FQNEAQ. The CDR3 totals 16 residues. The V and J ends lost 1 base and 7 bases, in that order; junction bases with no gene match: 11. The CDR3 protein is CASSLVAAFDRGGYTF. The CDR3 DNA is TGTGCCAGCAGCTTAGTGGCCGCTTTCGACAGGGGTGGCTACACCTTC.

This clone was detected only once. The chain uses TRBV10-3 and TRBJ1-5; D ambiguous. The CDR3 is 14 amino acids. Germline CDR1 is ENHRY and CDR2 is SYGVKD. Between the trimmed V and J ends, which lost 0 bases and 5 bases, there was a span of 8 bases. The CDR3 protein is CAISESGDYQPQHF. CDR3 coding DNA: TGTGCCATCAGTGAGTCCGGGGATTATCAGCCCCAGCATTTT.

The gene calls are TRBV18 and TRBJ1-2; 7 bases are shared with TRBD1. CDR3 length: 14 amino acids. With V trimmed by 5 bases and J by 2 bases, 5 bases remained unmatched. Germline assignment: CDR1 KGHSH and CDR2 LQKENI. This CDR3 is CASSGDRVNYGYTF. The CDR3 DNA follows: TGTGCCAGCTCAGGCGACAGGGTGAACTATGGCTACACCTTC.

This chain joins TRBV6-6 and TRBJ2-7; TRBD2 aligns across 7 bases. CDR1 is MNHNY and CDR2 is SVGAGI in the germline V gene (reference sequence). V lost 5 bases to trimming and J lost 2 bases; unmatched junction nucleotides: 3. CDR3 length equals 13 residues. The CDR3 is CASSTAGAYEQYF. The CDR3 region has the DNA TGTGCCAGCAGTACGGCGGGGGCCTACGAGCAGTACTTC.

The DNA for the CDR3 is TGTGCCTGGAGAGGAAGGGGGGGAGGCAATCAGCCCCAGCATTTT. Translation gives CAWRGRGGGNQPQHF. The V call is TRBV30, the J call TRBJ1-5, with D perhaps TRBD1 (6 bases). Germline assignment: CDR1 GTSNPN and CDR2 SVGIG (reference sequence). With 3 bases removed from V and 2 bases from J, the gap between germline ends came to 14 bases. The CDR3 covers 15 residues. The variable domain in full, with the rest retrieved from reference TRBV30 and TRBJ1-5, is SQTIHQWPATLVQPVGSPLSLECTVEGTSNPNLYWYRQAAGRGLQLLFYSVGIGQISSEVPQNLSASRPQDRQFILSSKKLLLSDSGFYLCAWRGRGGGNQPQHFGDGTRLSIL.

CDR3 sequence (DNA): TGTGCCAGCAGCTTGGAGGCGCGGGGCACCGGGGAGCTGTTTTTT. It codes for CASSLEARGTGELFF. This chain connects TRBV5-4 to TRBJ2-2; D is possibly TRBD2 (6 bases). The CDR3 is 15 amino acids. CDR1 and CDR2 (germline): SGHNT, YYREEE (reference sequence). Trimming took 0 bases from V and 4 from J, leaving 10 bases between them.

This clone was seen just once. The chain couples TRBV7-2 to TRBJ2-7; a weak D match, TRBD2 (7 bases). Germline assignment: CDR1 SGHTA and CDR2 FQGNSA. The CDR3 runs 15 residues. The V end was cut by 0 bases, the J end by 4 bases, with 13 bases between. As DNA, the CDR3 is TGTGCCAGCAGCTTAGCAGCCGGGGGGCCGTACGAGCAGTACTTC. Its translation: CASSLAAGGPYEQYF. Complete variable domain (other parts from reference TRBV7-2 and TRBJ2-7): GAGVSQSPSNKVTEKGKDVELRCDPISGHTALYWYRQSLGQGLEFLIYFQGNSAPDKSGLPSDRFSAERTGGSVSTLTIQRTQQEDSAVYLCASSLAAGGPYEQYFGPGTRLTVT.

V usage is TRBV29-1 and J usage is TRBJ2-1; 9 bases are shared with TRBD2. The CDR3 contains 13 residues. Per germline, CDR1 SQVTM and CDR2 ANQGSEA. The J segment lost 12 bases and the V segment lost 1 base, leaving 7 bases of the junction unmatched. The chain's CDR3 is CSVEGAGGHGQFF. Here the CDR3 DNA reads TGCAGCGTTGAAGGAGCGGGGGGACATGGGCAGTTCTTC.

V usage is TRBV1 and J usage is TRBJ2-2; no check of the table's D call, TRBD1, against the DNA was made. TRBV1 is reported as a pseudogene. CDR3 length equals 18 residues. The CDR3 loop reads CTSSRTGTGGVDTGELFF. CDR3 nucleotides: TGCACCAGCAGCCGAACCGGGACAGGGGGTGTGGACACCGGGGAGCTGTTTTTT.

For this clone: Mismatch with germline at one junction end may stem from a read error. J is TRBJ2-5 and V is TRBV7-7; the match to TRBD1 covers 9 bases. Per the germline V gene, CDR1 is SSHAT and CDR2 is FNYEAQ (reference sequence). The CDR3 is 15 amino acids. CDR3 coding DNA: TGTGCTAGCAGCTTAGACGGGACAGGGCAGGAGACCCAGTACTTC. It yields the protein CASSLDGTGQETQYF. Together with reference TRBV7-7 and TRBJ2-5, the CDR3 gives the full variable domain: GAGVSQSPRYKVTKRGQDVTLRCDPISSHATLYWYQQALGQGPEFLTYFNYEAQPDKSGLPSDRFSAERPEGSISTLTIQRTEQRDSAMYRCASSLDGTGQETQYFGPGTRLLVL.

V is TRBV10-3 and J is TRBJ2-7; 11 bases are shared with TRBD2. The CDR3 is 15 residues long. Germline values: CDR1 ENHRY, CDR2 SYGVKD. After removal of 6 bases from V and 4 bases from J, the junction contained 8 bases not matched to a gene. The CDR3 spells CAISLLAGVPYEQYF. The CDR3 DNA follows: TGTGCCATCAGCCTACTAGCGGGGGTCCCGTACGAGCAGTACTTC.

V usage is TRBV12-3 or TRBV12-4 and J usage is TRBJ1-1, with 8 bases fitting TRBD1. The CDR3 has 13 amino acids. The V and J ends lost 6 bases and 4 bases, in that order; junction bases with no gene match: 4. The CDR3 DNA reads TGTGCCAGCAGCCGACAGGGGACCACTGAAGCTTTCTTT. This codes for CASSRQGTTEAFF.

This rearrangement joins TRBV23-1 to TRBJ1-2; D remains unclear. TRBV23-1 is an ORF, with its function uncertain. V lost 2 bases and J lost 4, with 20 bases in between. This CDR3 has 17 residues. As DNA, the CDR3 is TGCGCCAGCAGTCAACCCGGGGTGGCAAGGCTACTCTATGGCTACACCTTC. Translation: CASSQPGVARLLYGYTF.

This clone was seen just once. The rearrangement uses TRBV27 and TRBJ1-2; 9 nucleotides match TRBD1. V shed 5 bases, J shed 4 bases, and the junction held 8 bases outside the gene matches. Per the germline V gene, CDR1 is MNHEY and CDR2 is SMNVEV (reference sequence). The CDR3 spans 15 residues. CDR3 DNA sequence: TGTGCCAGCAGTCCACCGGGACAGGGATTCTATGGCTACACCTTC. This gives the protein CASSPPGQGFYGYTF.

V gene TRBV2 combines with J gene TRBJ1-1; D is uncertain. The V gene's germline CDR1 is SNHLY and CDR2 FYNNEI. CDR3 length: 12 residues. Trimming removed 4 bases from V and 11 bases from J, with 14 bases in between. The chain's CDR3 is CASSGNLDRAFF. The CDR3 bases are TGTGCCAGCAGTGGTAATCTAGATAGGGCTTTCTTT.

This sequence joins TRBV7-2 and TRBJ1-1, with 8 nucleotides matching TRBD1. J lost 5 bases, V lost 8 bases, and 7 bases had no gene match. The germline V gene has CDR1 SGHTA and CDR2 FQGNSA. The length of the CDR3 is 13 residues. This CDR3 reads CASHNRGSTEAFF. The CDR3 nucleotides read TGTGCCAGCCATAACAGGGGGAGTACTGAAGCTTTCTTT.

The chain employs TRBV7-8 and TRBJ2-7, with D possibly matching TRBD1 (6 bases). V lost 5 bases and J lost 7, with 33 bases in between. The CDR3 is 19 amino acids. Germline V CDR1 and CDR2: SGHVS, FQNEAQ. In nucleotides, the CDR3 is TGTGCCAGCAGCCATATATCCGTCGGCAGGGGTGAGTCTCTGCGGGAGCAGTACTTC. Translation gives CASSHISVGRGESLREQYF.

The chain joins TRBV7-9 to TRBJ1-2; D perhaps matches TRBD1 (5 bases). From germline, CDR1 is SEHNR and CDR2 FQNEAQ (reference sequence). This CDR3 comprises 12 residues. V was clipped by 4 bases and J by 4 bases, with 7 bases between them. DNA of the CDR3: TGTGCCAGCAGCTCCCAGGGCTATGGCTACACCTTC. This sequence encodes CASSSQGYGYTF.

The chain joins TRBV7-9 to TRBJ1-6; no clear D. Germline values: CDR1 SEHNR, CDR2 FQNEAQ (reference sequence). Trimming removed 4 bases from V and 5 bases from J, with 6 bases in between. This CDR3 comprises 13 residues. The CDR3 protein is CASSWADNSPLHF. CDR3 sequence (DNA): TGTGCCAGCAGCTGGGCCGATAATTCACCCCTCCACTTT.

The rearrangement uses TRBV7-9 and TRBJ1-2; TRBD1 is a possible D gene (5 bases). V was cut by 4 bases and J by 0 bases, with 9 bases left in between. Germline V gives CDR1 SEHNR, CDR2 FQNEAQ (reference sequence). This CDR3 contains 14 residues. The CDR3 loop reads CASSSGGSNYGYTF. For the CDR3, the DNA is TGTGCCAGCAGCTCCGGGGGGTCTAACTATGGCTACACCTTC.

The chain joins TRBV12-3 or TRBV12-4 to TRBJ2-7; TRBD1 might be the D (6 bases). The V and J ends lost 6 bases and 2 bases respectively, with 11 bases between them. The CDR3 spans 13 residues. CDR3 nucleotides: TGTGCCAGCAGCCTCGGACAGCCCTACGAGCAGTACTTC. It codes for CASSLGQPYEQYF.